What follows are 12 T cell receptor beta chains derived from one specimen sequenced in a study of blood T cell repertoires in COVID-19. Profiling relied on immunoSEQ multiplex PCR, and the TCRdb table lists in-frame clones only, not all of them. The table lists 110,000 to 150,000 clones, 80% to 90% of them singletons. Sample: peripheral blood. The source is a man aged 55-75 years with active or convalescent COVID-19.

The CDR3 sequence: CASSTGSNEKLFF. The CDR3 nucleotides read TGTGCCAGTTCTACAGGATCTAATGAAAAACTGTTTTTT. The V and J genes are TRBV27 and TRBJ1-4, with D tentatively TRBD1 (5 bases). Deletions cut 9 bases from V and 3 bases from J, with 11 bases between. Germline V gene data show CDR1 as MNHEY and CDR2 as SMNVEV (reference sequence). There are 13 residues in the CDR3.

The DNA for the CDR3 is TGTGCCAGCAGTTTCAGGGCGGGGGAGACCCAGTACTTC. Translated: CASSFRAGETQYF. This chain uses TRBV28 with TRBJ2-5, with D possibly TRBD2 on 6 matching bases. The CDR3 covers 13 residues. Germline CDR1 and CDR2: MDHEN and SYDVKM. With 3 bases removed from V and 5 bases from J, the gap between germline ends came to 10 bases.

The CDR3 is CSVDGQGLDEQYF. The CDR3 coding sequence is TGCAGCGTTGACGGACAGGGGCTCGACGAGCAGTACTTC. The chain uses TRBV29-1 and TRBJ2-7; 9 positions agree with TRBD1. The J segment lost 5 bases and the V segment lost 3 bases, leaving 5 bases of the junction unmatched. The CDR3 totals 13 residues. Germline V gene data show CDR1 as SQVTM and CDR2 as ANQGSEA.

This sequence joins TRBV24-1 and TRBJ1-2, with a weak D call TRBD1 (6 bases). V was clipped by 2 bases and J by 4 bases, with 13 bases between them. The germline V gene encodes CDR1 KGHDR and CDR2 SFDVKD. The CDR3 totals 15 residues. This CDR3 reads CATSDSGQLSYGYTF. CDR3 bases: TGTGCCACCAGTGATTCAGGACAGCTCTCCTATGGCTACACCTTC.

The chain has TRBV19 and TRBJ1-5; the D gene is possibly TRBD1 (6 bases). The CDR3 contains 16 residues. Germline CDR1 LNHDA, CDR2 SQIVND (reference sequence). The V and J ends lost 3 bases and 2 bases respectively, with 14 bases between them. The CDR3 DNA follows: TGTGCCAGTAGTATTGCAGGGGCGGGAGGCAATCAGCCCCAGCATTTT. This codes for CASSIAGAGGNQPQHF.

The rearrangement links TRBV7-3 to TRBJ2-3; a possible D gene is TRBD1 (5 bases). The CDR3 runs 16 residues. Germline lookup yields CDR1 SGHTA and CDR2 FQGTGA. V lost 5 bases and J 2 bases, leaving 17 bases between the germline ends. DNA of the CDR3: TGTGCCAGCAGCCCGCGCCAGGGAAGGTTCACAGATACGCAGTATTTT. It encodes CASSPRQGRFTDTQYF.

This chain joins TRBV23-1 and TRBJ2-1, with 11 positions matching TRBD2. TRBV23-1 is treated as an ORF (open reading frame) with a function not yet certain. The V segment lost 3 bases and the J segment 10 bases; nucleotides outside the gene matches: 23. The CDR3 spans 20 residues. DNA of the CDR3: TGCGCCAGCAGTCAGCCGGGTGTGGCTAGCGGGAGGTGTCGGACCATCGAGCAGTTCTTC. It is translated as CASSQPGVASGRCRTIEQFF.

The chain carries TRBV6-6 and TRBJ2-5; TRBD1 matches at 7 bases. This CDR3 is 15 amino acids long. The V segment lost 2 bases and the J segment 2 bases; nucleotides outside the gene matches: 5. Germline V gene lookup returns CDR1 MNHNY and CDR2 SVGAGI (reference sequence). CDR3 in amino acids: CASSYTGTVQETQYF. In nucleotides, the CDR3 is TGTGCCAGCAGTTACACCGGGACAGTTCAAGAGACCCAGTACTTC.

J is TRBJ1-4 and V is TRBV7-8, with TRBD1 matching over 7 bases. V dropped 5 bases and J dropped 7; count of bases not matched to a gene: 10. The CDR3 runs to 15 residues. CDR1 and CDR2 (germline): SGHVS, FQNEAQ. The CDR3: CASSTAGGMGEKLFF. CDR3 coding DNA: TGTGCCAGCAGCACCGCAGGGGGAATGGGTGAAAAACTGTTTTTT.

CDR3 in amino acids: CASSLFGTNYEQYF. Here the CDR3 DNA reads TGTGCCAGCAGTTTATTTGGGACAAACTACGAGCAGTACTTC. The chain combines TRBV28 with TRBJ2-7; possible D gene TRBD1, 6 bases. The V end was cut by 1 base, the J end by 3 bases, with 10 bases between. This CDR3 has 14 residues. Germline CDR1 is MDHEN and CDR2 is SYDVKM.

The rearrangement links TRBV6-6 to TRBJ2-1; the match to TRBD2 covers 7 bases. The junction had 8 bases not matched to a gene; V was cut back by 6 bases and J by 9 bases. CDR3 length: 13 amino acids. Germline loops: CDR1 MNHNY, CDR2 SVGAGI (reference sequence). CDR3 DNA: TGTGCCAGCAGGGCGGGAGCAGCGGGTGAGCAGTTCTTC. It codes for CASRAGAAGEQFF.

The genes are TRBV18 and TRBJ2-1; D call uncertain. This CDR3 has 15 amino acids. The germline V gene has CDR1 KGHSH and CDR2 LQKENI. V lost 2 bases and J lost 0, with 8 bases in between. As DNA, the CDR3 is TGTGCCAGCTCACCAGGGCCGGCCTCCTACAATGAGCAGTTCTTC. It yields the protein CASSPGPASYNEQFF.